The source of this TCR beta chain is a study of OX40 agonist ivuxolimab in advanced cancers. Method: immunoSEQ multiplex PCR; TCRdb's copy keeps in-frame clones and lacks some. The sample records more than 9,500 clones, roughly 81% being singletons. CDR1 WNHNN and CDR2 SYGVQD come from the germline V gene (reference sequence). Trimming took 3 bases from V and 7 from J; bases not matched to a gene: 13. The CDR3 totals 18 residues. Sampling times: baseline, cycle 4 day 1, cycle 7 day 1. The chain is built from TRBV10-1 and TRBJ2-2, with TRBD2 matching over 11 bases. This sequence was found in an adult with an advanced solid tumor such as melanoma, head and neck, liver or kidney cancer. Specimen: CD4+ or CD8+ T cells sorted from blood, collected in a trial of the OX40 agonist ivuxolimab. CDR3 residues: CASSDGWVSGRVDGELFF. For the CDR3, the DNA is TGCGCCAGCAGTGATGGGTGGGTTAGCGGGAGGGTGGACGGGGAGCTGTTTTTT.